Following are 28 T cell receptor beta chains from one sample sequenced in a study of blood T cells in healthy people across ages. Through a sample-barcoded 5' primer and a J-beta primer mix, a second PCR was run for roughly 7 to 12 cycles. TCRdb re-called the 5' RACE reads with MiXCR, one entry per CDR3 protein. Here the sample spans about a million distinct CDR3 sequences, about 48% being singletons. The specimen sequenced was blood. The receptor set was obtained from a man younger than 40 in good health.

The chain recombines TRBV14 with TRBJ1-2; the D is unclear. This CDR3 is 15 amino acids long. V gave up 1 base and J gave up 4 bases, with 13 bases separating them. The germline V gene encodes CDR1 SGHDN and CDR2 FVKESK. In nucleotides, the CDR3 is TGTGCCAGCAGCCAAGCTTCGGTAGCCCTCTATGGCTACACCTTC. Its translation: CASSQASVALYGYTF. Filled out from reference TRBV14 and TRBJ1-2, the complete variable domain reads EAGVTQFPSHSVIEKGQTVTLRCDPISGHDNLYWYRRVMGKEIKFLLHFVKESKQDESGMPNNRFLAERTGGTYSTLKVQPAELEDSGVYFCASSQASVALYGYTFGSGTRLTVV.

The chain couples TRBV12-3 or TRBV12-4 to TRBJ1-5; D ambiguous. The germline V and J ends were trimmed by 7 bases and 0 bases, with 7 bases remaining between them. The CDR3 length is 13 residues. CDR3 amino acids: CASTDRSNQPQHF. The CDR3 coding sequence is TGTGCCAGCACCGACCGTAGCAATCAGCCCCAGCATTTT.

The V and J genes are TRBV4-1 and TRBJ2-5; TRBD2 might be the D (5 bases). The CDR3 sequence is 13 residues long. Trimming stripped 4 bases from V and 5 bases from J, with 11 bases between. CDR1 MGHRA and CDR2 YSYEKL come from the germline V gene. The CDR3 sequence: CASSRGEGETQYF. The CDR3 DNA is TGCGCCAGCAGCCGAGGTGAGGGTGAGACCCAGTACTTC.

This clonotype was recorded a few times. This chain uses TRBV6-5 with TRBJ2-5; 12 positions agree with TRBD2. V gave up 11 bases and J gave up 5 bases; unmatched junction bases: 12. The germline gives CDR1 MNHEY, CDR2 SVGAGI. The CDR3 contains 15 residues. CDR3 sequence reads: CADRLAGALRETQYF. The DNA for the CDR3 is TGTGCCGATAGACTAGCGGGGGCCCTCAGGGAGACCCAGTACTTC.

The rearrangement joins TRBV6-2 or TRBV6-3 to TRBJ1-2, with 7 bases identical to TRBD1. The germline gives CDR1 MNHEY, CDR2 SVGEGT. The CDR3 is 19 amino acids. Trimming took 2 bases from V and 4 from J; bases not matched to a gene: 19. CDR3 in DNA: TGTGCCAGCAGTTACCTGACTAGGACAGGACCTCCTACGATCTATGGCTACACCTTC. It is translated as CASSYLTRTGPPTIYGYTF.

This clonotype was seen only a few times. The CDR3 sequence is CASSLLATTDTQYF. In DNA form, the CDR3 reads TGTGCCAGCAGCCTTCTAGCGACGACAGATACGCAGTATTTT. This sequence joins TRBV7-2 and TRBJ2-3; the D gene is possibly TRBD2 (6 bases). The CDR3 loop spans 14 amino acids. Germline-derived CDR1 and CDR2 are SGHTA and FQGNSA. The germline V and J ends were trimmed by 5 bases and 3 bases, with 12 bases remaining between them.

The rearrangement links TRBV11-2 to TRBJ2-3; tentatively, D is TRBD1 or TRBD2 (5 bases each). The CDR3 loop spans 17 amino acids. Germline assignment: CDR1 SGHAT and CDR2 FQNNGV. The V end was cut by 1 base, the J end by 1 base, with 15 bases between. As DNA, the CDR3 is TGTGCCAGCAGCTTAGCAGTTCAGGTGGGGGGCACAGATACGCAGTATTTT. Protein: CASSLAVQVGGTDTQYF.

CDR3 in amino acids: CAISEEDRHPLGEQFF. The CDR3 nucleotides read TGTGCCATCAGTGAAGAGGACCGCCACCCCCTGGGTGAGCAGTTCTTC. V gene TRBV10-3 combines with J gene TRBJ2-1; D is ambiguous. Per the germline V gene, CDR1 is ENHRY and CDR2 is SYGVKD. With 3 bases removed from V and 9 bases from J, the gap between germline ends came to 21 bases. The CDR3 is made up of 16 amino acids.

This clonotype has a count of ten or more. V gene TRBV15 combines with J gene TRBJ2-3; D may be TRBD1 (6 bases). This CDR3 region has 14 residues. CDR1 is LNHNV, CDR2 YYDKDF, per germline (reference sequence). Trimming removed 8 bases from V and 6 bases from J, with 18 bases in between. The DNA for the CDR3 is TGTGCCACCTCAACCCAGGGGTTCAGGGATACGCAGTATTTT. This gives the protein CATSTQGFRDTQYF.

This sequence joins TRBV27 and TRBJ2-1; D is unclear. V shed 2 bases and J shed 3 bases, with 8 bases lying between them. Per germline, CDR1 MNHEY and CDR2 SMNVEV (reference sequence). There are 14 residues in the CDR3. The CDR3 bases are TGTGCCAGCAGTTTACAACCAGTCTACAATGAGCAGTTCTTC. Translated: CASSLQPVYNEQFF.

The V call is TRBV10-2, the J call TRBJ2-5; 8 bases are shared with TRBD2. This CDR3 is built from 15 residues. J lost 11 bases, V lost 6 bases, and 17 bases had no gene match. Germline V CDR1 and CDR2: WSHSY, SAAADI. The CDR3: CASRSSGGRNNEQYF. In nucleotides, the CDR3 is TGCGCCAGCAGATCGAGCGGGGGCCGTAACAATGAGCAGTACTTC.

The chain employs TRBV3-1 and TRBJ2-4; 8 bases align to TRBD2. The germline V gene has CDR1 LGHDT and CDR2 YNNKEL (reference sequence). The V gene end was trimmed by 0 bases and the J gene end by 13 bases; junction bases not matched to a gene: 11. The CDR3 is 15 residues long. Here the CDR3 DNA reads TGTGCCAGCAGCCAAGAAATTCGCGGGACTAGGGGGCAGTACTTC. Amino acids: CASSQEIRGTRGQYF.

The chain couples TRBV2 to TRBJ1-6; D might be TRBD1 (5 bases). The CDR3 length is 15 residues. V dropped 6 bases and J dropped 7 bases, with 16 bases sitting between them. Germline loops: CDR1 SNHLY, CDR2 FYNNEI. The CDR3 here is CASSAAARENSPLHF. In DNA, the CDR3 is TGTGCCAGCAGCGCCGCGGCCAGGGAAAATTCACCCCTCCACTTT.

V is TRBV12-3 or TRBV12-4 and J is TRBJ2-3; no firm D call. This CDR3 spans 12 amino acids. Trimming cost V 7 bases and J 4 bases, with 9 bases left between them. CDR3 protein: CASKGPPDTQYF. In nucleotides, the CDR3 is TGTGCCAGCAAAGGGCCGCCAGATACGCAGTATTTT.

The table lists this clonotype with a few counts. The DNA for the CDR3 is TGTGCCAGCAGCCAAAACTATAATGAAAAACTGTTTTTT. It codes for CASSQNYNEKLFF. V gene TRBV14 combines with J gene TRBJ1-4; D remains unclear. Trimming removed 2 bases from V and 4 bases from J, with 5 bases in between. This CDR3 is built from 13 residues. CDR1 and CDR2 (germline): SGHDN, FVKESK.

This chain uses TRBV6-5 with TRBJ1-4; 8 bases match TRBD1. Germline-derived CDR1 and CDR2 are MNHEY and SVGAGI. The CDR3 has 16 residues. J lost 6 bases, V lost 5 bases, and 11 bases had no gene match. This CDR3 is CASSQGGRGRHEKLFF. The DNA of the CDR3 is TGTGCCAGCAGTCAGGGAGGCAGGGGGCGCCATGAAAAACTGTTTTTT.

The chain links TRBV5-1 to TRBJ1-2; the D is unclear. The germline V gene has CDR1 SGHRS and CDR2 YFSETQ. CDR3 length equals 13 residues. The ends were cut back, 4 bases at V and 2 bases at J, with 9 bases in the middle. CDR3 sequence: CASSASGNYGYTF. The CDR3 DNA sequence: TGCGCCAGCAGCGCGTCGGGCAACTATGGCTACACCTTC.

This clonotype was seen ten or more times. The rearrangement uses TRBV11-2 and TRBJ2-5; D is unresolved. Germline assignment: CDR1 SGHAT and CDR2 FQNNGV. The CDR3 has 13 residues. V lost 5 bases and J lost 5, with 12 bases in between. The chain's CDR3 is CASSQGLRETQYF. For the CDR3, the DNA is TGTGCCAGCAGCCAAGGGTTGAGGGAGACCCAGTACTTC.

Only a few counts were recorded for this clonotype. The CDR3 loop is CSVVQGHEQYF. The CDR3 DNA reads as TGCAGCGTTGTACAGGGACACGAGCAGTACTTC. The V and J genes are TRBV29-1 and TRBJ2-7; D perhaps matches TRBD1 (6 bases). Germline V gene sequence: CDR1 SQVTM, CDR2 ANQGSEA. The CDR3 is 11 amino acids. The ends were cut back, 4 bases at V and 5 bases at J, with 9 bases in the middle.

V gene TRBV4-3 combines with J gene TRBJ1-1, with D perhaps TRBD1 (5 bases). The V and J ends lost 0 bases and 3 bases respectively, with 14 bases between them. Germline V gene lookup returns CDR1 LGHNA and CDR2 YSLEER. The CDR3 sequence is 16 residues long. CDR3 coding DNA: TGCGCCAGCAGCCAAGAGGGGGGGGTACGGGACACTGAAGCTTTCTTT. Its translation is CASSQEGGVRDTEAFF.

This clonotype was observed once. The chain recombines TRBV15 with TRBJ1-2, with D possibly matching TRBD1 (5 bases). From germline, CDR1 is LNHNV and CDR2 YYDKDF (reference sequence). The CDR3 length is 15 residues. Trimming cost V 5 bases and J 8 bases, with 21 bases left between them. The CDR3 protein is CATSGLPGDSQGYTF. CDR3 DNA sequence: TGTGCCACCAGCGGATTGCCGGGAGACAGTCAAGGCTACACCTTC.

The chain carries TRBV20-1 and TRBJ1-1, with D unresolved. In germline, CDR1 is DFQATT, CDR2 SNEGSKA (reference sequence). Trimming cost V 1 base and J 4 bases, with 16 bases left between them. This CDR3 is built from 15 residues. The DNA of the CDR3 is TGCAGTGCTAGAGGGGTCCAGAGGTTGACCACTGAAGCTTTCTTT. Amino acid sequence: CSARGVQRLTTEAFF.

This clonotype was seen a single time. The chain combines TRBV29-1 with TRBJ2-5, with D tentatively TRBD1 (6 bases). Trimming shortened V by 3 bases and J by 6 bases, and 17 bases separated the two germline ends. Germline V gene sequence: CDR1 SQVTM, CDR2 ANQGSEA. CDR3 length: 14 amino acids. The CDR3: CSVDQTGGTKTQYF. The CDR3 DNA sequence: TGCAGCGTTGATCAGACAGGCGGTACGAAGACCCAGTACTTC.

Here the CDR3 DNA reads TGTGCCAGCAGCCAAGATAATGGCAGGGGGTTAGGGCAGCCCCAGCATTTT. It yields the protein CASSQDNGRGLGQPQHF. V and J are TRBV4-2 and TRBJ1-5; 7 bases are a match to TRBD1. The length of the CDR3 is 17 residues. With 0 bases clipped from V and 7 bases from J, the junction kept 12 bases outside the gene matches. The V gene's germline CDR1 is LGHNA and CDR2 YNFKEQ.

The chain uses TRBV7-8 and TRBJ2-3, with D perhaps TRBD2 (5 bases). Trimming stripped 5 bases from V and 0 bases from J, with 12 bases between. The V gene's germline CDR1 is SGHVS and CDR2 FQNEAQ. The CDR3 extends over 15 amino acids. The CDR3 loop reads CASSPGAASTDTQYF. The CDR3 nucleotides are TGTGCCAGCAGCCCTGGAGCGGCTAGCACAGATACGCAGTATTTT. Full variable domain (outside the CDR3, taken from reference TRBV7-8 and TRBJ2-3): GAGVSQSPRYKVAKRGQDVALRCDPISGHVSLFWYQQALGQGPEFLTYFQNEAQLDKSGLPSDRFFAERPEGSVSTLKIQRTQQEDSAVYLCASSPGAASTDTQYFGPGTRLTVL.

V gene TRBV12-3 or TRBV12-4 combines with J gene TRBJ2-2; D may be TRBD1 (7 bases). CDR3 length equals 17 residues. V was shortened by 11 bases and J by 5 bases, with 27 bases between the two germline ends. The CDR3 DNA is TGTGCCTCGATGCCGGAGAGGCAGGGGGGAAGGACCGGGGAGCTGTTTTTT. Protein: CASMPERQGGRTGELFF.

This sequence joins TRBV6-5 and TRBJ1-2, with D unclear. The V end lost 2 bases, the J end lost 4 bases, and 14 bases lay between the germline ends. Germline V gene sequence: CDR1 MNHEY, CDR2 SVGAGI. This CDR3 spans 15 amino acids. CDR3: CASSYTIGPIYGYTF. The CDR3 DNA reads as TGTGCCAGCAGTTACACCATCGGACCGATCTATGGCTACACCTTC.

The V call is TRBV4-2, the J call TRBJ1-2, with 8 bases lining up with TRBD1. This CDR3 has 13 residues. V shed 11 bases, J shed 7 bases, and the junction held 12 bases outside the gene matches. CDR1 and CDR2 (germline): LGHNA, YNFKEQ. The CDR3 spells CASKAGGMSGYTF. CDR3 in DNA: TGTGCCTCTAAAGCAGGGGGCATGAGTGGCTACACCTTC.